Presented here are 30 T cell receptor beta chains from one specimen sequenced in a study of OX40 agonist ivuxolimab in advanced cancers. Data came from immunoSEQ multiplex PCR; TCRdb stores just in-frame clones and leaves some out. The sample contains about 15,000 clones, under 65% of which appear only once. The starting material was CD4+ or CD8+ T cells sorted from blood, obtained in a trial of the OX40 agonist ivuxolimab. The receptors derive from an adult with an advanced solid tumor such as melanoma, head and neck, liver or kidney cancer.

The chain couples TRBV9 to TRBJ2-1; 9 bases map to TRBD1. The V segment lost 0 bases and the J segment 10 bases; nucleotides outside the gene matches: 2. CDR3 length: 13 amino acids. Germline CDR1 is SGDLS and CDR2 is YYNGEE. CDR3: CASSVVQGAEQFF. The CDR3 DNA reads as TGTGCCAGCAGCGTAGTACAGGGGGCGGAGCAGTTCTTC.

V usage is TRBV10-1 and J usage is TRBJ2-1; the D call may be TRBD1 or TRBD2 (5 bases each). The CDR3 contains 16 residues. Deletions cut 4 bases from V and 4 bases from J, with 17 bases between. CDR1 and CDR2 from the germline V gene are WNHNN and SYGVQD (reference sequence). CDR3 nucleotides: TGCGCCAGCAGTGGACCTCGGGGCAGCCCTTACAATGAGCAGTTCTTC. Amino acid sequence: CASSGPRGSPYNEQFF.

Worth noting for this clone: Other DNA variants within this sample encode the same CDR3. V gene TRBV2 combines with J gene TRBJ2-3; D remains unclear. V was clipped by 4 bases and J by 0 bases, with 11 bases between them. CDR3 length: 15 amino acids. Germline V gives CDR1 SNHLY, CDR2 FYNNEI. CDR3 DNA: TGTGCCAGCAGTGGGCAGGACCCTAGCACAGATACGCAGTATTTT. Protein sequence: CASSGQDPSTDTQYF.

CDR3 in amino acids: CASSLVGLHEQFF. The CDR3 nucleotides read TGTGCCAGCAGCTTGGTGGGCCTCCATGAGCAGTTCTTC. The chain couples TRBV5-6 to TRBJ2-1, with no clear D. V gave up 0 bases and J gave up 8 bases, with 9 bases separating them. The CDR3 loop spans 13 amino acids. The germline V gene has CDR1 SGHDT and CDR2 YYEEEE.

The chain employs TRBV5-5 and TRBJ1-5; D not resolved. Trimming removed 1 base from V and 10 bases from J, with 15 bases in between. The CDR3 totals 14 residues. Germline CDR1 is SGHKS and CDR2 is YYEKEE (reference sequence). The CDR3 protein is CASSLWGSPRPQHF. CDR3 nucleotides: TGTGCCAGCAGCTTGTGGGGTAGCCCACGCCCCCAGCATTTT.

V usage is TRBV27 and J usage is TRBJ2-5, with a tentative D call TRBD2 (5 bases). Trimming left V 10 bases short and J 2 bases short, with 14 bases between. This CDR3 has 13 amino acids. Germline CDR1 reads MNHEY; CDR2 reads SMNVEV (reference sequence). The CDR3 here is CATQRTGQETQYF. CDR3 sequence (DNA): TGTGCCACACAAAGGACTGGGCAAGAGACCCAGTACTTC.

This clone showed up just once. The chain carries TRBV6-6 and TRBJ2-7; D is unresolved. V gave up 0 bases and J gave up 3 bases, with 9 bases separating them. In germline, CDR1 is MNHNY, CDR2 SVGAGI (reference sequence). The CDR3 totals 14 residues. The CDR3 DNA follows: TGTGCCAGCAGTTACTCTACCGGTCACTACGAGCAGTACTTC. Amino acid sequence: CASSYSTGHYEQYF.

The V gene is TRBV4-3, the J gene TRBJ2-1; a possible D gene is TRBD2 (5 bases). The germline V and J ends were trimmed by 5 bases and 5 bases, with 13 bases remaining between them. This CDR3 comprises 14 residues. The germline CDR1 and CDR2 sequences are LGHNA and YSLEER. The CDR3 coding sequence is TGCGCCAGCAGCGGCCTGGGAGAGAACAATGAGCAGTTCTTC. It codes for CASSGLGENNEQFF.

This chain links TRBV27 with TRBJ2-5; 11 bases are a match to TRBD1. The ends lost 5 bases at V and 5 bases at J; junction bases unmatched: 7. Germline assignment: CDR1 MNHEY and CDR2 SMNVEV (reference sequence). The CDR3 totals 15 residues. The CDR3 DNA follows: TGTGCCAGCAGTAGCGGACAGGGGGCCGGGGAGACCCAGTACTTC. It is translated as CASSSGQGAGETQYF.

This clone is labeled as medium-sized. The chain couples TRBV5-6 to TRBJ2-7, with D possibly being TRBD2 (6 bases). Trimming stripped 0 bases from V and 3 bases from J, with 22 bases between. Germline V CDR1 and CDR2: SGHDT, YYEEEE. This CDR3 is built from 18 residues. CDR3 nucleotides: TGTGCCAGCAGCTTGGACCAGAATGCTGGAGGGTTTCTCTACGAGCAGTACTTC. This gives the protein CASSLDQNAGGFLYEQYF.

This clone showed up just a few times. The gene calls are TRBV11-2 and TRBJ2-4; TRBD1 matches 8 bases. Germline V gene lookup returns CDR1 SGHAT and CDR2 FQNNGV. The CDR3 covers 19 residues. Trimming at V came to 1 base and at J to 0 bases, leaving 11 bases not matched to a gene. The CDR3 sequence is CASSLGGTGSTLAKNIQYF. The CDR3 DNA follows: TGTGCCAGCAGCTTAGGCGGGACAGGTTCAACCCTAGCCAAAAACATTCAGTACTTC.

This chain connects TRBV5-5 to TRBJ2-7; a possible D gene is TRBD2 (5 bases). V lost 2 bases and J lost 3, with 12 bases in between. Germline V CDR1 and CDR2: SGHKS, YYEKEE (reference sequence). This CDR3 comprises 14 residues. CDR3 DNA sequence: TGTGCCAGCAGCTTAGTAGAGGAGGACTACGAGCAGTACTTC. Residues: CASSLVEEDYEQYF.

The chain carries TRBV13 and TRBJ2-1; possibly TRBD2 for D (6 bases). This CDR3 is built from 17 residues. Germline V gene sequence: CDR1 PRHDT, CDR2 FYEKMQ (reference sequence). Trimming took off 2 bases at V and 2 bases at J, with 16 bases between the two ends. The CDR3 DNA reads as TGTGCCAGCAGCTTACACCCACTAGCTGGCCCCTACAATGAGCAGTTCTTC. Amino acids: CASSLHPLAGPYNEQFF.

V gene TRBV27 combines with J gene TRBJ1-1, with 9 bases identical to TRBD1. This CDR3 is 17 amino acids long. V shed 5 bases and J 0 bases; nucleotides not matched to a gene: 10. The V gene's germline CDR1 is MNHEY and CDR2 SMNVEV (reference sequence). The CDR3 DNA sequence: TGTGCCAGCAGTCCCGGGACAGGGAGCCTTATGAACACTGAAGCTTTCTTT. Its translation: CASSPGTGSLMNTEAFF.

V usage is TRBV27 and J usage is TRBJ1-2, with D perhaps matching TRBD1 (5 bases). Germline CDR1 and CDR2: MNHEY and SMNVEV (reference sequence). Trimming removed 1 base from V and 7 bases from J, with 19 bases in between. The CDR3 has 16 residues. The CDR3 sequence: CASSLFGGVRGRGYTF. CDR3 sequence (DNA): TGTGCCAGCAGTTTATTTGGAGGGGTCCGGGGTCGTGGCTACACCTTC.

The rearrangement joins TRBV6-6 to TRBJ2-7, with 9 bases matching TRBD1. The trim removed 4 bases at V and 4 bases at J, leaving 5 bases unmatched. There are 14 residues in the CDR3. CDR1 and CDR2 (germline): MNHNY, SVGAGI (reference sequence). The CDR3 protein is CASSFGTGFYEQYF. CDR3 nucleotides: TGTGCCAGCAGTTTCGGGACAGGGTTTTACGAGCAGTACTTC.

By sample share, this clone is medium-sized. V is TRBV28 and J is TRBJ2-1; D possibly corresponds to TRBD2 (5 bases). Trimming removed 4 bases from V and 2 bases from J, with 9 bases in between. Germline CDR1 MDHEN, CDR2 SYDVKM. The CDR3 covers 14 residues. CDR3 DNA sequence: TGTGCCAGCAGTTCCGGACTGACCTACAATGAGCAGTTCTTC. This encodes CASSSGLTYNEQFF.

CDR3 amino acids: CASSRDYTDTQYF. The CDR3 nucleotides are TGCGCCAGCAGCCGGGACTACACAGATACGCAGTATTTT. This chain uses TRBV4-1 with TRBJ2-3; 7 nucleotides line up with TRBD2. Losses at the gene ends were 4 bases for V and 2 bases for J; bases not matched to a gene: 0. The CDR3 runs to 13 residues. CDR1 is MGHRA, CDR2 YSYEKL, per germline.

This clone qualifies as medium-sized. The J gene is TRBJ1-6, the V gene TRBV19; TRBD1 aligns across 8 bases. The V gene end was trimmed by 4 bases and the J gene end by 0 bases; junction bases not matched to a gene: 8. Germline lookup yields CDR1 LNHDA and CDR2 SQIVND (reference sequence). The CDR3 is made up of 18 amino acids. The CDR3 DNA reads as TGTGCCAGTAGTACCCGGACAGGGCTAAGCTCCTATAATTCACCCCTCCACTTT. This translates into CASSTRTGLSSYNSPLHF.

By frequency in the sample, this clone is medium-sized. V gene TRBV29-1 combines with J gene TRBJ2-1; D perhaps matches TRBD2 (5 bases). The CDR3 length is 10 residues. In germline, CDR1 is SQVTM, CDR2 ANQGSEA. Trimming left V 4 bases short and J 7 bases short, with 5 bases between. CDR3 sequence: CSVGENEQFF. CDR3 coding DNA: TGCAGCGTTGGGGAGAATGAGCAGTTCTTC.

The chain joins TRBV2 to TRBJ2-7; D might be TRBD1 (5 bases). Germline loops: CDR1 SNHLY, CDR2 FYNNEI. This CDR3 spans 12 amino acids. V lost 5 bases and J 3 bases, leaving 8 bases between the germline ends. CDR3 sequence reads: CASSRGLYEQYF. DNA of the CDR3: TGTGCCAGCAGTAGGGGCCTCTACGAGCAGTACTTC.

This clone was seen a single time. The chain joins TRBV5-1 to TRBJ2-1, with D perhaps matching TRBD2 (5 bases). This CDR3 is built from 19 residues. V was clipped by 5 bases and J by 0 bases, with 24 bases between them. Germline V gene lookup returns CDR1 SGHRS and CDR2 YFSETQ. The CDR3 DNA reads TGCGCCAGCAGTACCGTAGTACTAGAATCCCTAAACTCCTACAATGAGCAGTTCTTC. Its protein is CASSTVVLESLNSYNEQFF.

This clone was observed once. The chain has TRBV5-4 and TRBJ2-3; the D gene is possibly TRBD1 (5 bases). CDR1 and CDR2 from the germline V gene are SGHNT and YYREEE (reference sequence). Trimming stripped 4 bases from V and 3 bases from J, with 15 bases between. The CDR3 has 15 amino acids. CDR3: CASSVRLGVTDTQYF. The CDR3, as DNA: TGTGCCAGCAGCGTGCGTTTAGGGGTGACAGATACGCAGTATTTT.

V usage is TRBV28 and J usage is TRBJ2-3; D remains ambiguous. Germline V gene lookup returns CDR1 MDHEN and CDR2 SYDVKM. CDR3 length: 14 amino acids. The V end was cut by 5 bases, the J end by 3 bases, with 12 bases between. In DNA, the CDR3 is TGTGCCAGCAGTCTTCCGGGCTGGACAGATACGCAGTATTTT. Translated: CASSLPGWTDTQYF.

CDR3 DNA: TGTGCCAGCAGAGAGGGAAGTCAGCCCCAGCATTTT. This translates into CASREGSQPQHF. The V and J genes are TRBV28 and TRBJ1-5; the D is unclear. Germline values: CDR1 MDHEN, CDR2 SYDVKM. V gave up 6 bases and J gave up 6 bases, with 9 bases separating them. This CDR3 is 12 amino acids long.

The chain has TRBV19 and TRBJ2-3; no clear D. Germline loops: CDR1 LNHDA, CDR2 SQIVND (reference sequence). This CDR3 has 13 amino acids. V lost 5 bases, J lost 0 bases, and 6 bases lay in between. CDR3 in amino acids: CASSLLSTDTQYF. CDR3 bases: TGTGCCAGTAGTTTGCTGAGCACAGATACGCAGTATTTT.

By sample share, this clone is medium-sized. This chain uses TRBV4-1 with TRBJ2-7, with D uncertain. Germline-derived CDR1 and CDR2 are MGHRA and YSYEKL. This CDR3 contains 15 residues. V shed 1 base and J shed 4 bases, with 14 bases lying between them. CDR3 sequence reads: CASSQGVARYYEQYF. The CDR3 DNA follows: TGCGCCAGCAGCCAAGGAGTGGCCAGATATTACGAGCAGTACTTC.

V gene TRBV1 combines with J gene TRBJ1-5. TRBV1 is an annotated pseudogene. This CDR3 is built from 14 residues. The CDR3 DNA sequence: TGCACCAGCACCACGAATGGGGGCAATCAGCCCCAGCATTTT. It specifies CTSTTNGGNQPQHF.

The rearrangement links TRBV27 to TRBJ1-5; D is possibly TRBD1 (5 bases). Per the germline V gene, CDR1 is MNHEY and CDR2 is SMNVEV (reference sequence). The V gene lost 6 bases and the J gene lost 8 bases, with 14 bases spanning the gap. This CDR3 has 13 amino acids. CDR3 sequence (DNA): TGTGCCAGCAGAGGGGCAGGGTTAAAGCCCCAGCATTTT. Translating gives CASRGAGLKPQHF.

V usage is TRBV29-1 and J usage is TRBJ1-2; 8 positions match TRBD1. V shed 4 bases and J 5 bases; nucleotides not matched to a gene: 12. CDR1 is SQVTM and CDR2 is ANQGSEA in the germline V gene. CDR3 length: 15 residues. CDR3 coding DNA: TGCAGCGTTGGCCGGACAGGGAGAAAGGGTTATGGCTACACCTTC. Its translation: CSVGRTGRKGYGYTF.